This T cell receptor (beta chain) came from a study of vaccination effects on CD4 cells after COVID-19 (dated by TCRdb to 2022 to 2024). Regarding the research as a whole: To identify antigen-specific CD4+ T cell clonotypes by their expansion, the ViraFEST assay first stimulated PBMC with viral peptide pools and then applied TCR sequencing. A total of 10 COVID-19 convalescent patients and a handful of SARS-CoV-2-naive healthy vaccine recipients were included in the full study. SARS-CoV-2 spike-specific CD4+ TCR repertoires were compared before and after mRNA vaccination in COVID-19 convalescent patients and in infection-naive vaccine recipients. Across the study, the median time from the second dose to post-vaccine sampling was 72 days (range 14 to 241). Over 1.5 million PBMC per well were cultured with roughly 10 ug/ml peptides in IMDM containing around 4.6% human AB serum, approximately 9.9 IU/ml IL-2 and gentamicin. After vaccination, three convalescent patients were sampled both early (day +14) and late (day +241, +227, +161 respectively). Cultures from other donors in the study were sequenced with the Oncomine TCR Beta short-read assay on an Illumina iSeq 100.

Between the V and J ends, shortened by 3 bases and 1 base respectively, the junction contains 12 bases. CDR1 is given as SGHNT and CDR2 as YENEEA, both from the germline V gene. Spanning cysteine to phenylalanine, the CDR3 consists of 15 amino acids. CDR3 DNA is the only sequence kept; it has 45 bases, read in frame from the first base. After less than 13 days of culture, CD4+ T cells were isolated with the EasySep CD4+ T cell isolation kit. Convalescent patients had PCR-confirmed SARS-CoV-2 infection between March and December 2020, before Alpha, Beta and Delta variants emerged in the United States. Two doses of either the BNT162b2 or the mRNA-1273 mRNA SARS-CoV-2 vaccine were administered to participants. On days 3 and 7, half of the culture medium was replaced with fresh IL-2-containing medium. Unless noted otherwise, every peptide stimulation condition was cultured in triplicate wells. Using Ficoll-Paque Plus gradient centrifugation, PBMC were separated from whole blood and then either used fresh or cryopreserved at -140C. The QIAamp micro DNA kit was used to extract genomic DNA from the cultured CD4+ T cells.

Library method: the immunoSEQ multiplex PCR assay. TCR beta CDR3 sequencing was performed on DNA from the cultured, isolated CD4+ T cells. The authors' pipeline ran thus. Non-productive TCR sequences were discarded, and reads were trimmed to the CDR3 region, with only CDR3s of 7 or more amino acids retained. Antigen-specific clonotypes were identified using the MANAFEST web app by comparison of expansion in peptide wells against reference cultures. Positive clones required FDR<0.05 expansion versus reference and all other wells, odds ratio above 5, and frequency above 0.1% in two replicate wells. A clonotype was defined as cross-reactive if the clonotype was significantly expanded both in SARS-CoV-2 spike wells and in at least one common cold coronavirus spike condition. Using the stringdist R package, CDR3 similarity was measured by Levenshtein distance, and unrooted trees were constructed with ape in R 3.6.1. Held by TCRdb, this immuneACCESS table contains in-frame sequences only and omits some clones. Under half of the omission traces to an unresolved V gene where checked; the cause of the rest is unknown. The DNA gave D and trimming, while V, J and clone size come from that table. The sample records 40,000 to 45,000 clones, around 80% of which are singletons. 3% to 4% of the sample comes from the top ten.

On the study overall, not on this receptor specifically: Clones induced by infection and clones induced by vaccination both contracted markedly at late timepoints after vaccination, which fits with T cell responses waning over time. Limitations of the study were the small number of convalescent patients and the absence of early post-infection timepoints. Among convalescent patients, the spike-reactive repertoire after vaccination was made up mainly of new vaccine-induced clones that were largely distinct from the clones induced by infection.

The sample holds one count of this clone. The antigen it recognizes is unknown. Base-call qualities are not available, and no considerably larger clone is one nucleotide away. This receptor was identified in a human donor who had a prior SARS-CoV-2 infection. Sequenced here: CD4+ T cells from PBMCs cultured without peptide, sampled after COVID-19 vaccination. In this chain, TRBV11-3 is recombined with TRBJ1-2; the D gene assignment is ambiguous. Here the CDR3 is given as CASSFGQALNYGYTF. The bases read TGTGCCAGCAGCTTCGGGCAGGCGCTTAACTATGGCTACACCTTC.